This T cell receptor (beta chain) is from a study of blood T cell repertoires in COVID-19 (dated by TCRdb to 2018 to 2020). General notes on the study: The collaborator samples originated in the United States, Italy and Spain and spanned the acute and convalescent phases of COVID-19. The material from the prospective study consisted of cDNA or gDNA derived from T cells, B-cell-depleted T cells, or PBMCs. The samples were drawn from two sources: the first 160 participants of the ongoing ImmuneRACE study, and 1,254 subjects contributed by 6 global collaborators. The sample metadata nearly always contained a de-identified subject ID, COVID-19 status, age in years and sex. The repertoires were released in a freely available public database intended as a resource for research on the immune response to SARS-CoV-2. Where HLA class I and class II types were available, the types were taken from metadata supplied by the sample provider, not from assay-based typing. Subjects who had been exposed to COVID-19, were actively infected with it, or had recovered from it provided the deeply sampled blood TCRbeta repertoires that made up the dataset. Study-wide findings and limitations: Clinical and demographic metadata were provided uncurated, with the amount varying by source and participant.

As for this clone: What antigen it recognizes has not been identified. Base qualities are not recorded, but no much larger clone differs from it by a single base.

TCRbeta CDR3 regions were amplified from genomic DNA using the immunoSEQ Assay, a bias-controlled multiplex PCR. The published analysis was carried out like this. Within the assay, amplification of reference gene primers was used to estimate how many nucleated cells each sample contained. Sequence reads were collapsed and filtered to measure the absolute abundance of every unique TCRbeta CDR3 rearrangement. For each sample, productive Simpson clonality was calculated by taking the square root of Simpson's diversity index across productive rearrangements. TCRdb's version of the immuneACCESS table is confined to in-frame rearrangements and falls short of the full clone set. An unresolved V gene accounts for under half of the shortfall where checked; the remainder is of unknown origin. D and trimming were read from the DNA, whereas the V and J calls and clone size are those reported in that table. A total of 250,000 or so clones appear in this sample, 80% to 90% of them only once. The ten largest clones capture approximately 2% of the sample.

The collaborating institutions used their own protocols to collect whole blood in K2EDTA tubes. For TCRbeta analysis, collaborators shipped samples as frozen whole blood, isolated PBMCs, or DNA extracted from either of those sample types. V lost 6 bases and J lost 13 bases; the stretch between them is 13 bases long. Taken from the germline V gene, the CDR1 and CDR2 loops are SNHLY and FYNNEI. There are 12 amino acids in the CDR3, from cysteine to phenylalanine inclusive. Of all the DNA, just the CDR3 is kept, 36 bases in frame from base 1. The TCR originated in a young man with active or convalescent COVID-19. The rearrangement joined TRBV2 to TRBJ1-6, with no D gene named confidently. Sequenced sample: peripheral blood. CDR3 sequence: CASSPSIPPLHF. The DNA sequence is as follows: TGTGCCAGCAGCCCATCTATACCGCCCCTCCACTTT. The full variable domain, completed from the reference TRBV2 and TRBJ1-6 proteins outside the CDR3, reads EPEVTQTPSHQVTQMGQEVILRCVPISNHLYFYWYRQILGQKVEFLVSFYNNEISEKSEIFDDQFSVERPDGSNFTLKIRSTKLEDSAMYFCASSPSIPPLHFGNGTRLTVT.